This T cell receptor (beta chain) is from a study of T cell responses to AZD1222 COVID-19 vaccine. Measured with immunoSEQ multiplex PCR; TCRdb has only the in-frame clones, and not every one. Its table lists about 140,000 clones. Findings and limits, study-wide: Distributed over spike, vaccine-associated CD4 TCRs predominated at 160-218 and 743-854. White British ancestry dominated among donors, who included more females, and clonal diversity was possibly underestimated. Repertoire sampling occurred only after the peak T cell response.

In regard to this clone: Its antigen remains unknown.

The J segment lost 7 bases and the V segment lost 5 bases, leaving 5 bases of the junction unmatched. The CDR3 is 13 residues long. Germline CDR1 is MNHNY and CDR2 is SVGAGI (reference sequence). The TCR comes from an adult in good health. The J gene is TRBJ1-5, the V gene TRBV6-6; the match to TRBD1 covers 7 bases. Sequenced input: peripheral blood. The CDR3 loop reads CASSQDRTQPQHF. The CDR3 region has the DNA TGTGCCAGCAGTCAGGACAGGACCCAGCCCCAGCATTTT.